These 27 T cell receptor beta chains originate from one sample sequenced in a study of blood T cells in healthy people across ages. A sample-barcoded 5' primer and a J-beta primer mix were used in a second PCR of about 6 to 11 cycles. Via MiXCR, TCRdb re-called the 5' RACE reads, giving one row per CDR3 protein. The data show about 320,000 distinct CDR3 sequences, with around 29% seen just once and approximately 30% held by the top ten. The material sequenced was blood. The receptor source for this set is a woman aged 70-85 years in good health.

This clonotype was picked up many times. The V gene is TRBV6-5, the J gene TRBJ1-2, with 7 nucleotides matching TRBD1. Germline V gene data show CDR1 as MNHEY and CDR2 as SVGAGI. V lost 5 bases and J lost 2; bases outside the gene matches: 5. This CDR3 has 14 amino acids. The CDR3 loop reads CASSPGDRNYGYTF. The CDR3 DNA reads TGTGCCAGCAGTCCCGGGGACAGAAACTATGGCTACACCTTC.

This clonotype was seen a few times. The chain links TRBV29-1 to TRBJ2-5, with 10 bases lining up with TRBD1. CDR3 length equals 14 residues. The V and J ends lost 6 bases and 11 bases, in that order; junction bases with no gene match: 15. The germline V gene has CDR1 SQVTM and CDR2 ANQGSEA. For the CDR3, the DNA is TGCAGCGTGAGGAAAGGTGGACAGGGGGAAAAGCAGTACTTC. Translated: CSVRKGGQGEKQYF.

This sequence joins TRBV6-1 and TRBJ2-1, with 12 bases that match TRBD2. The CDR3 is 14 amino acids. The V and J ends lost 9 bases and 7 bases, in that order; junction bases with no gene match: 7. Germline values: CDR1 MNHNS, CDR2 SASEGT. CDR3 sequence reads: CASLTSGRRNEQFF. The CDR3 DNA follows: TGTGCCAGTCTCACTAGCGGGAGGAGAAATGAGCAGTTCTTC.

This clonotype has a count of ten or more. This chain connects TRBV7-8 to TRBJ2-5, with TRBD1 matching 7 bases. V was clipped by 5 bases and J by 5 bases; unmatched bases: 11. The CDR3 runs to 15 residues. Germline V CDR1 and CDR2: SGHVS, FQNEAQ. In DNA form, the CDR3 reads TGTGCCAGCAGCGTTATCGGGACAGTCTCGGAGACCCAGTACTTC. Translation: CASSVIGTVSETQYF.

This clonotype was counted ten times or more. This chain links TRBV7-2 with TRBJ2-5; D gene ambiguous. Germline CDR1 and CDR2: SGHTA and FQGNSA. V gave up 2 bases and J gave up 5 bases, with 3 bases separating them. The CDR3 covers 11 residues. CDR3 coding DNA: TGTGCCAGCAGCTTACTTGAGACCCAGTACTTC. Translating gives CASSLLETQYF.

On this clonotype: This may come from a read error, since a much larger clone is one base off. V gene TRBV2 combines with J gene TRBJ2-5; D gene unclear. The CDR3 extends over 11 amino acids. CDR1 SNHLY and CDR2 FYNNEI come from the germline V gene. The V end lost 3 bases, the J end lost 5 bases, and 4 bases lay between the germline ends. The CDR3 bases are TGTGCCAGCAGTGATTGGGAGACCCAGTACTTC. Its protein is CASSDWETQYF.

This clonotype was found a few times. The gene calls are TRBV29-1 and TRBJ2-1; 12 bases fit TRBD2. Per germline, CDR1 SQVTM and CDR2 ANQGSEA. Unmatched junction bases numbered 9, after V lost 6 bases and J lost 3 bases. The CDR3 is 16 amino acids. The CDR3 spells CSVEWTSGKVYNEQFF. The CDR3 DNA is TGCAGCGTCGAATGGACTAGCGGGAAGGTCTACAATGAGCAGTTCTTC.

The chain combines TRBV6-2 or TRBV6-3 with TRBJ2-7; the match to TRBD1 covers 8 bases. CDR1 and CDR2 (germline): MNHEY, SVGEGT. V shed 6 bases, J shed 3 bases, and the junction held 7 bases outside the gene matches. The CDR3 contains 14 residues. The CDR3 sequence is CASRRQGTLYEQYF. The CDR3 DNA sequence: TGTGCCAGCAGACGACAGGGGACTCTCTACGAGCAGTACTTC.

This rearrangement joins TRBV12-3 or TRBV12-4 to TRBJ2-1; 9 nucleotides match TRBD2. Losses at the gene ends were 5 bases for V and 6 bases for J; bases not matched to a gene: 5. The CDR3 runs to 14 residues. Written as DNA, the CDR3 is TGTGCCAGCAGTATGGTAGCGGGAGCCAATGAGCAGTTCTTC. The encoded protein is CASSMVAGANEQFF.

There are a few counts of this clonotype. The CDR3: CACLSSGNTIYF. The CDR3 nucleotides read TGTGCCTGCCTGAGCTCTGGAAACACCATATATTTT. The rearrangement links TRBV28 to TRBJ1-3; D is unclear. Germline CDR1 is MDHEN and CDR2 is SYDVKM. Trimming pared 11 bases from V and 0 bases from J, leaving 8 bases between. CDR3 size: 12 residues.

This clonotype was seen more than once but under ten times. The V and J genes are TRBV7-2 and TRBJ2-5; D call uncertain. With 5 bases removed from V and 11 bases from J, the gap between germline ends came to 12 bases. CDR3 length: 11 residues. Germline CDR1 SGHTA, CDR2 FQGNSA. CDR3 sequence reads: CASSEVALQYF. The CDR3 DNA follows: TGTGCCAGCAGCGAAGTGGCTCTGCAGTACTTC.

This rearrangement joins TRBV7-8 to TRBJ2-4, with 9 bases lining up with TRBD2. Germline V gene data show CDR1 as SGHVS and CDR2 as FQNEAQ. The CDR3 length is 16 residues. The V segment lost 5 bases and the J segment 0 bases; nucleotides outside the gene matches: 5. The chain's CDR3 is CASSISGSKAKNIQYF. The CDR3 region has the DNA TGTGCCAGCAGCATTAGCGGGAGTAAAGCCAAAAACATTCAGTACTTC. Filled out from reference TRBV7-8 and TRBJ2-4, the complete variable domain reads GAGVSQSPRYKVAKRGQDVALRCDPISGHVSLFWYQQALGQGPEFLTYFQNEAQLDKSGLPSDRFFAERPEGSVSTLKIQRTQQEDSAVYLCASSISGSKAKNIQYFGAGTRLSVL.

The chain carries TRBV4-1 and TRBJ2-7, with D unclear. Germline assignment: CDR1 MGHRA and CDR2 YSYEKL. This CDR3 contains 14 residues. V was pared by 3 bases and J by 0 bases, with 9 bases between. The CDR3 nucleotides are TGCGCCAGCAGCCACCCGATCCGCTCCTACGAGCAGTACTTC. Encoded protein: CASSHPIRSYEQYF.

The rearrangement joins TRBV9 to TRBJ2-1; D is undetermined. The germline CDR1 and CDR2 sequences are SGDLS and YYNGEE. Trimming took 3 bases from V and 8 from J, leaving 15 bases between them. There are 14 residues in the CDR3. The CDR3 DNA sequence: TGTGCCAGCAGCGGGCCGAGCGAGTGGGATGAGCAGTTCTTC. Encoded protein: CASSGPSEWDEQFF.

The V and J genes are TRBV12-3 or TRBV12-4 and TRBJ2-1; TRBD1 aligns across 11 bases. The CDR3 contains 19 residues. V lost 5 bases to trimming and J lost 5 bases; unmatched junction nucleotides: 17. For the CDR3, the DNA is TGTGCCAGCAGTCGTGTAGGACAGGGGGCCGGGCTTGGGGACAATGAGCAGTTCTTC. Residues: CASSRVGQGAGLGDNEQFF.

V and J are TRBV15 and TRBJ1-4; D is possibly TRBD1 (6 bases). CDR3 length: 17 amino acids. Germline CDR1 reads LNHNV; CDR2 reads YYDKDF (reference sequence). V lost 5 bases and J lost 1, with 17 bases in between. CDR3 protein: CATSPSGQRITNEKLFF. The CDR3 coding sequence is TGTGCCACCAGCCCCTCCGGACAGCGGATAACTAATGAAAAACTGTTTTTT.

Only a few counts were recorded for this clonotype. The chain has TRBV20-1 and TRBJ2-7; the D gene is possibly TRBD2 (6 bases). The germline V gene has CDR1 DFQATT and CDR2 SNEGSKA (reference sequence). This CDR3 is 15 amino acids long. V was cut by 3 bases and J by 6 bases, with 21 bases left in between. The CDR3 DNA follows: TGCAGTGCTAGCCAGTATGGGGGGAAGGAAGGCGAGCAGTACTTC. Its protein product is CSASQYGGKEGEQYF.

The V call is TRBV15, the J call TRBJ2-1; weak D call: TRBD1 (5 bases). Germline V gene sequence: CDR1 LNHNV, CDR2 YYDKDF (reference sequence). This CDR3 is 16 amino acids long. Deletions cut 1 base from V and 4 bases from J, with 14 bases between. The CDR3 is CATSRAAPGFYNEQFF. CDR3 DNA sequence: TGTGCCACCAGCAGAGCCGCGCCAGGGTTTTACAATGAGCAGTTCTTC.

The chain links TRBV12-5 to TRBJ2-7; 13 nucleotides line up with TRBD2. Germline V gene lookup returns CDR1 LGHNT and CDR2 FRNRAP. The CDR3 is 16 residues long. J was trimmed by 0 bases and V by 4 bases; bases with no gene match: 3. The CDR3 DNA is TGTGCTAGTGGTTCTGGGACTAGCGGGAACTCCTACGAGCAGTACTTC. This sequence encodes CASGSGTSGNSYEQYF.

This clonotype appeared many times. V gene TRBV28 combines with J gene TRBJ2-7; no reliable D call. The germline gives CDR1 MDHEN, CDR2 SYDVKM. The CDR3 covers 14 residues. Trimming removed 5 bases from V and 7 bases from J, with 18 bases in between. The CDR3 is CASSPPAILLEQYF. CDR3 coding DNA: TGTGCCAGCAGTCCCCCGGCCATTTTGCTTGAGCAGTACTTC.

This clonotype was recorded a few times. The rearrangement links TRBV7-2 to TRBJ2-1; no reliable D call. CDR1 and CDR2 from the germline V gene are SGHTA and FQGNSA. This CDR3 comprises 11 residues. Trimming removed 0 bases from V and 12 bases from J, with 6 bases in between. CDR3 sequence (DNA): TGTGCCAGCAGCTTAGCCATGGGGCAGTTCTTC. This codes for CASSLAMGQFF.

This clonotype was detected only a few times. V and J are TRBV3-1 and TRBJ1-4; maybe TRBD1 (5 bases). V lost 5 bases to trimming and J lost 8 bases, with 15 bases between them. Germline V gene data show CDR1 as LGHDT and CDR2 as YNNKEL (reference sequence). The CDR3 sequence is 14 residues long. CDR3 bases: TGTGCCAGCAGCGGCGTTCCGGGACGAGAAAAACTGTTTTTT. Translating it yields CASSGVPGREKLFF.

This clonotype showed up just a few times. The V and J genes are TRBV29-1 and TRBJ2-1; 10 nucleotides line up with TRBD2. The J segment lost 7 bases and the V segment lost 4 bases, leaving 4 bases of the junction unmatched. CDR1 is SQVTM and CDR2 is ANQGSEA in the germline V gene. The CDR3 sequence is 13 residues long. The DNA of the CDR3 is TGCAGCGTTGGAGCGGGAGGGGTTAATGAGCAGTTCTTC. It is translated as CSVGAGGVNEQFF.

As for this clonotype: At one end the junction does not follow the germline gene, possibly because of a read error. The CDR3 coding sequence is TGTGCCAGCAGCGTAGCGGGAGCGAGCTCCTACAATGAGCAGTTCTTC. It yields the protein CASSVAGASSYNEQFF. The chain combines TRBV7-8 with TRBJ2-1, with 9 positions matching TRBD2. The length of the CDR3 is 16 residues. Germline V gene data show CDR1 as SGHVS and CDR2 as FQNEAQ. Filled out from reference TRBV7-8 and TRBJ2-1, the complete variable domain reads GAGVSQSPRYKVAKRGQDVALRCDPISGHVSLFWYQQALGQGPEFLTYFQNEAQLDKSGLPSDRFFAERPEGSVSTLKIQRTQQEDSAVYLCASSVAGASSYNEQFFGPGTRLTVL.

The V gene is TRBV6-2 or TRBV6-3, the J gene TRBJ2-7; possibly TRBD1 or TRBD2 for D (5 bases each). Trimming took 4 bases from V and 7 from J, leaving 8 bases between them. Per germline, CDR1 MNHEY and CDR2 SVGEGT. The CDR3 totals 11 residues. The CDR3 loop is CASSSGPEQYF. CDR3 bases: TGTGCCAGCAGTTCGGGGCCTGAGCAGTACTTC.

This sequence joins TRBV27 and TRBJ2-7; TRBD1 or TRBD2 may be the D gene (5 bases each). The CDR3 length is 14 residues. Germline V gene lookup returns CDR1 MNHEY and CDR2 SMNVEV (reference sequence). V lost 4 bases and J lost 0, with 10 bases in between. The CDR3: CASSWDPGSYEQYF. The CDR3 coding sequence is TGTGCCAGCAGTTGGGACCCGGGCTCCTACGAGCAGTACTTC.

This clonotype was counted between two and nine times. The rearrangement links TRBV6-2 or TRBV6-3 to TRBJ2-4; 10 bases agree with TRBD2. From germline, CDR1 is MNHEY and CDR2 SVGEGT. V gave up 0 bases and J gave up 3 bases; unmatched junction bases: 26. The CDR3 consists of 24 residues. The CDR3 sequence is CASSYSSGGGPGPQTSIGKNIQYF. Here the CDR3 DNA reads TGTGCCAGCAGTTACTCGAGCGGGGGGGGACCGGGACCCCAAACTTCGATCGGCAAAAACATTCAGTACTTC.